These 9 T cell receptor beta chains originate from one sample sequenced in a study of technical replicates of blood from four donors. Sequencing was performed with immunoSEQ multiplex PCR; in TCRdb, only in-frame clones are kept and a portion is missing. The sample comprises 60,000 to 90,000 clones, around 95% of which are singletons, and roughly 0.26% rests with the top ten. Sample: T cells isolated from PBMCs. The receptors originated from a human donor in good health.

The J gene is TRBJ2-7, the V gene TRBV5-4, with TRBD2 matching over 8 bases. This CDR3 is built from 14 residues. Germline values: CDR1 SGHNT, CDR2 YYREEE (reference sequence). Trimming took 7 bases from V and 6 from J; bases not matched to a gene: 12. In DNA, the CDR3 is TGTGCCAGCGGCCCCCCGGGGGGGGCCGTCGAGCAGTACTTC. Translating it yields CASGPPGGAVEQYF.

The rearrangement uses TRBV30 and TRBJ1-4; D unresolved. The germline CDR1 and CDR2 sequences are GTSNPN and SVGIG (reference sequence). The CDR3 has 13 amino acids. V was cut by 4 bases and J by 7 bases, with 13 bases left in between. The CDR3 region has the DNA TGTGCCTGGACCTCTGGGCGGGGTGAAAAACTGTTTTTT. Its protein product is CAWTSGRGEKLFF.

V usage is TRBV7-3 and J usage is TRBJ2-3, with 12 bases aligning to TRBD2. V trimming: 5 bases; J trimming: 12 bases; junction bases outside the gene matches: 12. CDR1 is SGHTA, CDR2 FQGTGA, per germline. This CDR3 region has 15 residues. CDR3 amino acids: CASSLRTSGDRIQYF. Here the CDR3 DNA reads TGTGCCAGCAGCCTCCGGACTAGCGGGGACAGAATACAGTATTTT.

The chain joins TRBV10-1 to TRBJ2-1; 10 positions agree with TRBD1. With V trimmed by 6 bases and J by 5 bases, 7 bases remained unmatched. The CDR3 is 15 residues long. CDR1 is WNHNN and CDR2 is SYGVQD in the germline V gene (reference sequence). This chain's CDR3 is CASRADRGLDNEQFF. The CDR3 DNA reads as TGCGCCAGCAGAGCTGACAGGGGGCTTGACAATGAGCAGTTCTTC.

J is TRBJ2-1 and V is TRBV15, with TRBD1 matching 8 bases. Unmatched junction bases numbered 17, after V lost 3 bases and J lost 4 bases. CDR1 and CDR2 from the germline V gene are LNHNV and YYDKDF (reference sequence). The CDR3 has 19 residues. CDR3 loop: CATSSPRGPGGAEYNEQFF. The CDR3 DNA follows: TGTGCCACCAGCAGTCCCAGGGGGCCAGGGGGCGCGGAATACAATGAGCAGTTCTTC.

This chain joins TRBV5-1 and TRBJ2-5; 8 bases line up with TRBD2. J lost 2 bases, V lost 0 bases, and 3 bases had no gene match. Per the germline V gene, CDR1 is SGHRS and CDR2 is YFSETQ. The CDR3 loop spans 15 amino acids. The CDR3 protein is CASSLVAGGQETQYF. The CDR3 coding sequence is TGCGCCAGCAGCTTGGTGGCGGGGGGTCAAGAGACCCAGTACTTC.

The chain links TRBV7-2 to TRBJ1-3; D is unresolved. The CDR3 extends over 17 amino acids. Per the germline V gene, CDR1 is SGHTA and CDR2 is FQGNSA. Trimming stripped 5 bases from V and 2 bases from J, with 19 bases between. The CDR3 here is CASSPVVERGTGNTIYF. CDR3 coding DNA: TGTGCCAGCAGCCCCGTCGTGGAGAGAGGAACTGGAAACACCATATATTTT.

The gene calls are TRBV28 and TRBJ2-7; D remains ambiguous. The CDR3 totals 12 residues. Trimming stripped 5 bases from V and 4 bases from J, with 9 bases between. In germline, CDR1 is MDHEN, CDR2 SYDVKM. CDR3 DNA: TGTGCCAGCAGTCTTTCCTTTTACGAGCAGTACTTC. Translating it yields CASSLSFYEQYF.

The genes are TRBV6-5 and TRBJ1-1; TRBD1 matches at 8 bases. Germline values: CDR1 MNHEY, CDR2 SVGAGI. This CDR3 is 14 amino acids long. The junction had 6 bases not matched to a gene; V was cut back by 4 bases and J by 5 bases. The CDR3 is CASSSDRGGTEAFF. CDR3 bases: TGTGCCAGCAGTTCTGACAGGGGTGGAACTGAAGCTTTCTTT.